One sample yielded the 24 T cell receptor beta chains listed below, sequenced in a study of beta chain features in type 1 diabetes. Whole-study findings and limits: Type 1 diabetes patients had TCRB CDR3s that were shorter (moderately but significantly so) in all four CD4+ subsets.

The investigators reverse transcribed all of the isolated RNA, so they sequenced expressed TCRB transcripts. TCRdb's table, derived via immunoSEQ multiplex PCR, lists solely in-frame clones and lacks some. The sample yields roughly 150,000 clones, 7.8% seen once. Their antigens remain unidentified. Sequencing was performed on central memory CD4+ T cells from blood. The receptors originated from a woman aged 35 to 49 with type 1 diabetes.

This clone was seen only a few times. The CDR3 protein is CASSQQGGSGTEAFF. Here the CDR3 DNA reads TGTGCCAGCAGCCAACAGGGAGGGAGCGGCACTGAAGCTTTCTTT. The rearrangement uses TRBV7-3 and TRBJ1-1; a weak D match, TRBD1 (6 bases). Germline V gives CDR1 SGHTA, CDR2 FQGTGA. V lost 5 bases to trimming and J lost 4 bases, with 17 bases between them. This CDR3 comprises 15 residues.

This clone was counted at least ten times. The chain has TRBV7-3 and TRBJ2-2; tentatively, D is TRBD1 (5 bases). Per germline, CDR1 SGHTA and CDR2 FQGTGA. Trimming removed 6 bases at V and 2 bases at J, with 10 bases between. The CDR3 totals 14 residues. CDR3 in DNA: TGTGCCAGCAGAGGGGCAGCCAACACCGGGGAGCTGTTTTTT. It yields the protein CASRGAANTGELFF.

Many counts were recorded for this clone. The same CDR3 also results from other DNA sequences found in this sample. The chain is built from TRBV5-4 and TRBJ2-7; no clear D. The CDR3 loop spans 13 amino acids. CDR1 is SGHNT and CDR2 is YYREEE in the germline V gene (reference sequence). The V and J ends lost 4 bases and 0 bases respectively, with 8 bases between them. CDR3 region: CASSLPSSYEQYF. In nucleotides, the CDR3 is TGTGCCAGCAGCCTCCCTAGCTCCTACGAGCAGTACTTC.

This clone showed up just a few times. The V call is TRBV7-3, the J call TRBJ2-1, with 10 bases aligning to TRBD2. Looked up from germline, CDR1 is SGHTA and CDR2 is FQGTGA. Trimming took 4 bases from V and 7 from J; bases not matched to a gene: 7. The CDR3 consists of 15 residues. The CDR3 here is CASSWTLAGTNEQFF. In DNA form, the CDR3 reads TGTGCCAGCAGCTGGACACTAGCGGGAACGAATGAGCAGTTCTTC.

The table lists this clone with a few counts. This chain links TRBV7-9 with TRBJ2-7; 13 nucleotides agree with TRBD2. Trimming at V came to 1 base and at J to 7 bases, leaving 4 bases not matched to a gene. Germline loops: CDR1 SEHNR, CDR2 FQNEAQ (reference sequence). The CDR3 runs to 15 residues. The DNA of the CDR3 is TGTGCCAGCAGCTTAGGACTAGCGGGAGGTGGTGAGCAGTACTTC. Residues: CASSLGLAGGGEQYF.

This clone has a handful of counts. The V gene is TRBV27, the J gene TRBJ1-2; no clear D gene. Looked up from germline, CDR1 is MNHEY and CDR2 is SMNVEV (reference sequence). V lost 0 bases and J lost 4, with 21 bases in between. The CDR3 loop spans 18 amino acids. CDR3 in amino acids: CASSLSPPLGLTSYGYTF. The CDR3 bases are TGTGCCAGCAGTTTATCTCCCCCCCTGGGCCTCACTAGCTATGGCTACACCTTC.

A few counts support this clone. The chain uses TRBV15 and TRBJ1-5; D not certain. CDR1 is LNHNV and CDR2 is YYDKDF in the germline V gene (reference sequence). Trimming stripped 9 bases from V and 5 bases from J, with 17 bases between. The CDR3 contains 14 residues. CDR3 nucleotide sequence: TGTGCCACGCGCCCAGGATCTTTAGATCAGCCCCAGCATTTT. Amino acids: CATRPGSLDQPQHF.

There are many counts of this clone. The rearrangement uses TRBV7-9 and TRBJ2-7, with D possibly matching TRBD2 (6 bases). This CDR3 region has 12 residues. Per germline, CDR1 SEHNR and CDR2 FQNEAQ (reference sequence). The ends were cut back, 1 base at V and 6 bases at J, with 7 bases in the middle. CDR3 amino acids: CASSLDSGEQYF. Written as DNA, the CDR3 is TGTGCCAGCAGCTTAGATAGCGGCGAGCAGTACTTC.

This clone was seen a few times. The J gene is TRBJ1-5, the V gene TRBV19, with D unresolved. The CDR3 consists of 13 residues. Germline lookup yields CDR1 LNHDA and CDR2 SQIVND (reference sequence). Trimming shortened V by 7 bases and J by 1 base, and 8 bases separated the two germline ends. CDR3 sequence: CASNSWSNQPQHF. The CDR3 DNA follows: TGTGCCAGTAACTCCTGGAGCAATCAGCCCCAGCATTTT.

CDR3 sequence (DNA): TGTGCCAGCAGCGGCAGGGGATACGAGCAGTACTTC. Translated, it gives CASSGRGYEQYF. V gene TRBV7-2 combines with J gene TRBJ2-7; D may be TRBD1 (6 bases). CDR3 size: 12 residues. Trimming cost V 5 bases and J 4 bases, with 9 bases left between them. Germline lookup yields CDR1 SGHTA and CDR2 FQGNSA.

The chain carries TRBV14 and TRBJ1-2, with D hard to call. V lost 1 base and J 5 bases, leaving 5 bases between the germline ends. Looked up from germline, CDR1 is SGHDN and CDR2 is FVKESK. The CDR3 extends over 12 amino acids. The CDR3 bases are TGTGCCAGCAGCCAAGGGCAGTATGGCTACACCTTC. This encodes CASSQGQYGYTF.

The V gene is TRBV11-2, the J gene TRBJ2-5; the match to TRBD2 covers 10 bases. Looked up from germline, CDR1 is SGHAT and CDR2 is FQNNGV. The CDR3 is 14 residues long. The trim removed 3 bases at V and 5 bases at J, leaving 3 bases unmatched. The CDR3 nucleotides read TGTGCCAGCAGCTTCCTTAGCGGGAGGGAGACCCAGTACTTC. Residues: CASSFLSGRETQYF. The full variable domain, with the rest looked up from reference TRBV11-2 and TRBJ2-5, is EAGVAQSPRYKIIEKRQSVAFWCNPISGHATLYWYQQILGQGPKLLIQFQNNGVVDDSQLPKDRFSAERLKGVDSTLKIQPAKLEDSAVYLCASSFLSGRETQYFGPGTRLLVL.

This clone has more than one count but fewer than ten. V usage is TRBV7-8 and J usage is TRBJ1-4; 9 nucleotides align to TRBD1. CDR1 is SGHVS, CDR2 FQNEAQ, per germline. This CDR3 contains 15 residues. J was trimmed by 4 bases and V by 7 bases; bases with no gene match: 7. This chain's CDR3 is CASTPRGQGNEKLFF. CDR3 bases: TGTGCCAGCACTCCGCGGGGACAGGGTAATGAAAAACTGTTTTTT.

This clone was seen a few times. The chain has TRBV2 and TRBJ1-1; D ambiguous. V lost 6 bases, J lost 1 base, and 12 bases lay in between. CDR1 is SNHLY, CDR2 FYNNEI, per germline. This CDR3 has 14 amino acids. The chain's CDR3 is CASSVSGENTEAFF. The CDR3 DNA sequence: TGTGCCAGCAGCGTTTCCGGGGAGAACACTGAAGCTTTCTTT.

This clone has only a few counts. The J gene is TRBJ2-7, the V gene TRBV7-6; perhaps TRBD1 as D (8 bases). The germline gives CDR1 SGHVS, CDR2 FNYEAQ. Trimming removed 5 bases from V and 9 bases from J, with 14 bases in between. The CDR3 totals 12 residues. This chain's CDR3 is CASSLQGGRQYF. The CDR3 DNA is TGTGCCAGCAGCCTACAGGGGGGGAGGCAGTACTTC.

The rearrangement links TRBV7-2 to TRBJ1-2; 7 nucleotides align to TRBD1. V trimming: 4 bases; J trimming: 4 bases; junction bases outside the gene matches: 6. CDR1 is SGHTA and CDR2 is FQGNSA in the germline V gene. The CDR3 is made up of 14 amino acids. CDR3 protein: CASSSGRDSYGYTF. The CDR3 nucleotides are TGTGCCAGCAGCTCCGGGAGGGACAGCTATGGCTACACCTTC.

This clone was seen a handful of times. V gene TRBV5-1 combines with J gene TRBJ2-3; 8 bases are shared with TRBD2. CDR3 size: 16 residues. V was clipped by 4 bases and J by 6 bases; unmatched bases: 13. The V gene's germline CDR1 is SGHRS and CDR2 YFSETQ. The CDR3 sequence is CASSTEGSGGSDTQYF. The CDR3 DNA reads as TGCGCCAGCAGCACCGAGGGAAGCGGGGGCTCGGATACGCAGTATTTT.

This clone has just a few counts. The J gene is TRBJ2-1, the V gene TRBV15; D is possibly TRBD2 (7 bases). Germline V gives CDR1 LNHNV, CDR2 YYDKDF (reference sequence). V was pared by 1 base and J by 8 bases, with 15 bases between. The CDR3 runs to 15 residues. The CDR3: CATSRGLGGAYEQFF. CDR3 DNA sequence: TGTGCCACCAGCAGAGGTCTTGGGGGGGCGTATGAGCAGTTCTTC.

This clone has a handful of counts. This chain joins TRBV9 and TRBJ1-2; the D gene is possibly TRBD1 (5 bases). The CDR3 has 16 amino acids. Per the germline V gene, CDR1 is SGDLS and CDR2 is YYNGEE. The V and J ends lost 2 bases and 4 bases respectively, with 18 bases between them. In nucleotides, the CDR3 is TGTGCCAGCAGCGTTGGGTTGAGAGGGGAGGGCTATGGCTACACCTTC. Translation gives CASSVGLRGEGYGYTF. Variable domain in full (rest from reference TRBV9 and TRBJ1-2): DSGVTQTPKHLITATGQRVTLRCSPRSGDLSVYWYQQSLDQGLQFLIQYYNGEERAKGNILERFSAQQFPDLHSELNLSSLELGDSALYFCASSVGLRGEGYGYTFGSGTRLTVV.

In this sample, this clone turned up many times. The chain couples TRBV27 to TRBJ2-3; 9 bases map to TRBD2. V lost 7 bases to trimming and J lost 1 base; unmatched junction nucleotides: 6. The CDR3 spans 15 residues. Germline values: CDR1 MNHEY, CDR2 SMNVEV (reference sequence). CDR3 nucleotides: TGTGCCAGCATGGCGGGACTAGCAGGCACAGATACGCAGTATTTT. This codes for CASMAGLAGTDTQYF.

This rearrangement joins TRBV7-3 to TRBJ2-1, with a weak D call TRBD2 (6 bases). CDR1 is SGHTA, CDR2 FQGTGA, per germline. The CDR3 is made up of 17 amino acids. The germline V and J ends were trimmed by 5 bases and 0 bases, with 17 bases remaining between them. CDR3 amino acids: CASSIRGTPNSYNEQFF. For the CDR3, the DNA is TGTGCCAGCAGCATTCGCGGGACTCCTAACTCCTACAATGAGCAGTTCTTC.

This clone was observed a handful of times. V and J are TRBV7-2 and TRBJ1-1; 8 bases fit TRBD1. V dropped 4 bases and J dropped 10; count of bases not matched to a gene: 5. CDR1 and CDR2 from the germline V gene are SGHTA and FQGNSA. The CDR3 is 12 amino acids. The CDR3 DNA sequence: TGTGCCAGCAGCTCATACAGGGGGGGAGCTTTCTTT. Protein product: CASSSYRGGAFF.

The gene calls are TRBV28 and TRBJ2-7; 7 positions agree with TRBD2. The CDR3 is made up of 15 amino acids. Germline V lookup: CDR1 MDHEN, CDR2 SYDVKM. Trimming cost V 6 bases and J 5 bases; bases outside gene matches: 13. The CDR3 coding sequence is TGTGCCAGCAGCGGTACTAGCGATTGGGTCCACGAGCAGTACTTC. Its protein product is CASSGTSDWVHEQYF.

V usage is TRBV19 and J usage is TRBJ1-5, with 8 bases that match TRBD1. CDR3 length: 16 amino acids. Germline trimming cut 6 bases from V and 0 bases from J; bases unmatched to any gene: 7. The germline V gene encodes CDR1 LNHDA and CDR2 SQIVND (reference sequence). The CDR3 nucleotides are TGTGCCAGTAGGGGAACAGGGGGATATAGCAATCAGCCCCAGCATTTT. This gives the protein CASRGTGGYSNQPQHF.